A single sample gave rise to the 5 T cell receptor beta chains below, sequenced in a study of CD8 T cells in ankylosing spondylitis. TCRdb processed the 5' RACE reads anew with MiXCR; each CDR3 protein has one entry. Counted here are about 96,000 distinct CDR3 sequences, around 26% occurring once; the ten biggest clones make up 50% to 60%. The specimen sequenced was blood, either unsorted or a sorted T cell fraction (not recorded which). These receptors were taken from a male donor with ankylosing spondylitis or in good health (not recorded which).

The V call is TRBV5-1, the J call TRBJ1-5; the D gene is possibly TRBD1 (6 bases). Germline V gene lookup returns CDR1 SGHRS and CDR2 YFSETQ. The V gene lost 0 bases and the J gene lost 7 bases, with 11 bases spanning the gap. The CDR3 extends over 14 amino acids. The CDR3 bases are TGCGCCAGCAGCTTGGGAGGGGGGCGGCAGCCCCAGCATTTT. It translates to CASSLGGGRQPQHF.

The CDR3 sequence: CASSNRGESYGYTF. The DNA for the CDR3 is TGTGCCAGCAGCAACCGGGGGGAATCCTATGGCTACACCTTC. The rearrangement uses TRBV12-3 or TRBV12-4 and TRBJ1-2; D might be TRBD1 (5 bases). CDR3 size: 14 residues. Trimming removed 6 bases at V and 4 bases at J, with 15 bases between.

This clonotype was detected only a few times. The CDR3 loop reads CASNGGSYEQYF. Here the CDR3 DNA reads TGTGCCAGCAATGGGGGGAGCTACGAGCAGTACTTC. V and J are TRBV6-1 and TRBJ2-7; D may be TRBD2 (6 bases). Trimming took off 7 bases at V and 3 bases at J, with 10 bases between the two ends. The CDR3 has 12 residues. Germline CDR1 is MNHNS and CDR2 is SASEGT.

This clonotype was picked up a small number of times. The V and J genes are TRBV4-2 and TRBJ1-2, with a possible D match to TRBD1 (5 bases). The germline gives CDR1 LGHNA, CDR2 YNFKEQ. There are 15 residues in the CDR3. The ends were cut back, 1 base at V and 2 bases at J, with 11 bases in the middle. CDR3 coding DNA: TGTGCCAGCAGCCAAGGTCTGACAGCGAACTATGGCTACACCTTC. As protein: CASSQGLTANYGYTF.

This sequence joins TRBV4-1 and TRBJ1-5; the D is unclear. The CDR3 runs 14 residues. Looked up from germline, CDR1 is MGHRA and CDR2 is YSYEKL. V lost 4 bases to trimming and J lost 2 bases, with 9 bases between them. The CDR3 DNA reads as TGCGCCAGCAGCCTAGGGCACGGCAATCAGCCCCAGCATTTT. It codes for CASSLGHGNQPQHF.